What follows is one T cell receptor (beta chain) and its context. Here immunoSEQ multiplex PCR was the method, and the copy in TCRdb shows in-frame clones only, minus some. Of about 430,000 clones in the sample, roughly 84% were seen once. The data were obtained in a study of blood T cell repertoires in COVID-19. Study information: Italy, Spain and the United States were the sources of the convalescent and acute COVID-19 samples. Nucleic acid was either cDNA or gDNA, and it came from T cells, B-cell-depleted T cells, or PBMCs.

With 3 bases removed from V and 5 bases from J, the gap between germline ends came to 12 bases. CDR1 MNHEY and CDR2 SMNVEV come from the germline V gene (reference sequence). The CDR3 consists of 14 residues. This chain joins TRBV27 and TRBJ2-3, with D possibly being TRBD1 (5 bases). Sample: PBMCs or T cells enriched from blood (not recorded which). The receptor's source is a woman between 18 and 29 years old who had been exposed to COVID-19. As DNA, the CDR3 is TGTGCCAGCAGTTTGGCAGGGATTGGAGATACGCAGTATTTT. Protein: CASSLAGIGDTQYF.